This T cell receptor beta chain is drawn from a study of regulatory T cells in long-lasting Graves disease. The germline V gene encodes CDR1 SNHLY and CDR2 FYNNEI. The CDR3 runs 13 residues. The V end was cut by 1 base, the J end by 3 bases, with 6 bases between. The time point: newly diagnosed GD, antithyroid drugs for less than 3 months. The TCR library was prepared using RNA isolated from PBMCs. The EDTA tubes were filled with around 9.1 milliliters of drawn peripheral blood. With iRepertoire HTBI primers and Arm-PCR of CDR3 regions, TCR beta libraries were built. MiXCR, applied by TCRdb to the multiplex PCR reads, yields one record per CDR3 protein. The table lists around 400,000 distinct CDR3 sequences, about 10% of them singletons. The data also belong to a second study, concerning T cells in Graves' hyperthyroidism and ophthalmopathy. That study adds: Graves' hyperthyroidism qualified as stable when ophthalmopathy did not progress within 18 months. Diagnostic assessment was based on clinical symptoms, serum thyroxine and TRAb, thyroid ultrasound and orbital computed tomography.

Sequenced material: peripheral blood mononuclear cells (PBMCs), taken at new diagnosis, from a patient treated with antithyroid drugs. This receptor was obtained from a woman between 18 and 29 years old with Graves disease. The chain carries TRBV2 and TRBJ1-1; D unclear. The CDR3, as DNA: TGTGCCAGCAGTGAAGGTGGCTACACTGAAGCTTTCTTT. It specifies CASSEGGYTEAFF. The variable domain in full, with the rest retrieved from reference TRBV2 and TRBJ1-1, is EPEVTQTPSHQVTQMGQEVILRCVPISNHLYFYWYRQILGQKVEFLVSFYNNEISEKSEIFDDQFSVERPDGSNFTLKIRSTKLEDSAMYFCASSEGGYTEAFFGQGTRLTVV.